Listed below are T cell receptor beta chains from one sample, sequenced in a study of blood T cell repertoires in COVID-19. Here immunoSEQ multiplex PCR was the method, and the copy in TCRdb shows in-frame clones only, minus some. The sample holds about 74,000 clones, roughly four fifths seen once. The specimen sequenced was peripheral blood. The receptors originated from a man between 65 and 85 years old with acute or convalescent COVID-19. Each CDR3 is given with its conserved first and last residue. A D gene is named only where the DNA matches it firmly. Rows may omit the clone size; those that give it use once, few, many or a size class.

abundance: -
len: 12
j_gene: TRBJ2-7
d_gene: -
v_gene: TRBV6-5
CDR3aa: CAVAGNPYEQYF
CDR3nt: TGTGCCGTTGCCGGGAACCCCTACGAGCAGTACTTC

abundance: few
len: 13
j_gene: TRBJ1-2
d_gene: -
v_gene: TRBV9
CDR3aa: CASSVEGGYGYTF
CDR3nt: TGTGCCAGCAGCGTAGAAGGGGGCTATGGCTACACCTTC

abundance: -
len: 16
j_gene: TRBJ2-5
d_gene: TRBD2
v_gene: TRBV4-1
CDR3aa: CASSQVREATGETQYF
CDR3nt: TGCGCCAGCAGCCAAGTGCGGGAGGCCACCGGTGAGACCCAGTACTTC

abundance: few
len: 15
j_gene: TRBJ2-1
d_gene: TRBD2
v_gene: TRBV24-1
CDR3aa: CATSDPGTSNYEQFF
CDR3nt: TGTGCCACCAGTGATCCGGGGACTAGCAACTATGAGCAGTTCTTC

abundance: -
len: 13
j_gene: TRBJ2-5
d_gene: -
v_gene: TRBV12-3/TRBV12-4
CDR3aa: CASSLPGQETQYF
CDR3nt: TGTGCCAGCAGTTTGCCAGGCCAAGAGACCCAGTACTTC

abundance: -
len: 18
j_gene: TRBJ1-4
d_gene: -
v_gene: TRBV7-9
CDR3aa: CASSPPIGGGSTNEKLFF
CDR3nt: TGTGCCAGCAGCCCCCCTATAGGTGGAGGTTCAACTAATGAAAAACTGTTTTTT

abundance: -
len: 15
j_gene: TRBJ1-1
d_gene: -
v_gene: TRBV5-8
CDR3aa: CASSRRQGSGTEAFF
CDR3nt: TGTGCCAGCAGCCGACGTCAGGGGTCCGGCACTGAAGCTTTCTTT

abundance: -
len: 11
j_gene: TRBJ2-7
d_gene: -
v_gene: TRBV2
CDR3aa: CASSEVNEQYF
CDR3nt: TGTGCCAGCAGTGAAGTTAACGAGCAGTACTTC

abundance: -
len: 14
j_gene: TRBJ2-7
d_gene: TRBD1
v_gene: TRBV6-5
CDR3aa: CASSYGTGVYEQYF
CDR3nt: TGTGCCAGCAGTTACGGGACAGGAGTCTACGAGCAGTACTTC

abundance: -
len: 16
j_gene: TRBJ2-1
d_gene: -
v_gene: TRBV9
CDR3aa: CASSPRERTGYNEQFF
CDR3nt: TGTGCCAGCAGCCCCCGGGAGAGAACGGGGTACAATGAGCAGTTCTTC

abundance: -
len: 13
j_gene: TRBJ1-1
d_gene: -
v_gene: TRBV27
CDR3aa: CASSLGGFTEAFF
CDR3nt: TGTGCCAGCAGTCTCGGGGGGTTCACTGAAGCTTTCTTT

abundance: -
len: 14
j_gene: TRBJ1-2
d_gene: -
v_gene: TRBV15
CDR3aa: CATSRVGGFNGYTF
CDR3nt: TGTGCCACCAGCAGAGTAGGAGGCTTTAATGGCTACACCTTC

abundance: -
len: 14
j_gene: TRBJ2-5
d_gene: TRBD1
v_gene: TRBV29-1
CDR3aa: CSVERQGAEETQYF
CDR3nt: TGCAGCGTTGAAAGGCAGGGGGCAGAAGAGACCCAGTACTTC

abundance: -
len: 16
j_gene: TRBJ2-5
d_gene: TRBD2
v_gene: TRBV18
CDR3aa: CASSPLGGAAPETQYF
CDR3nt: TGTGCCAGCTCCCCCTTGGGAGGGGCTGCTCCAGAGACCCAGTACTTC

abundance: -
len: 15
j_gene: TRBJ2-5
d_gene: -
v_gene: TRBV4-2
CDR3aa: CASSRFQGGRETQYF
CDR3nt: TGTGCCAGCAGCCGTTTCCAGGGGGGAAGGGAGACCCAGTACTTC

abundance: many
len: 14
j_gene: TRBJ2-7
d_gene: TRBD1
v_gene: TRBV5-8
CDR3aa: CASSLGDSSYEQYF
CDR3nt: TGTGCCAGCAGCTTGGGGGACAGTTCCTACGAGCAGTACTTC

abundance: -
len: 15
j_gene: TRBJ1-2
d_gene: TRBD1
v_gene: TRBV30
CDR3aa: CAWSPLNRGNYGYTF
CDR3nt: TGTGCCTGGAGTCCCCTGAACAGGGGGAACTATGGCTACACCTTC

abundance: -
len: 15
j_gene: TRBJ2-2
d_gene: -
v_gene: TRBV9
CDR3aa: CASSEGPPVTGELFF
CDR3nt: TGTGCCAGCAGCGAGGGGCCCCCCGTCACCGGGGAGCTGTTTTTT

abundance: -
len: 14
j_gene: TRBJ1-3
d_gene: -
v_gene: TRBV28
CDR3aa: CASRGTGSGNTIYF
CDR3nt: TGTGCCAGCCGGGGGACTGGCTCTGGAAACACCATATATTTT

abundance: once
len: 15
j_gene: TRBJ2-1
d_gene: -
v_gene: TRBV9
CDR3aa: CASSDRLGPPDEQFF
CDR3nt: TGTGCCAGCAGCGACCGACTAGGACCCCCGGATGAGCAGTTCTTC

abundance: -
len: 15
j_gene: TRBJ2-1
d_gene: TRBD1
v_gene: TRBV3-1/TRBV3-2
CDR3aa: CASSQATGAYNEQFF
CDR3nt: TGTGCCAGCAGCCAAGCGACAGGGGCGTACAATGAGCAGTTCTTC

abundance: -
len: 18
j_gene: TRBJ2-5
d_gene: TRBD2
v_gene: TRBV7-3
CDR3aa: CASSPNLSGTALEETQYF
CDR3nt: TGTGCCAGCAGCCCCAACCTTAGCGGGACTGCCCTCGAAGAGACCCAGTACTTC

abundance: -
len: 15
j_gene: TRBJ2-5
d_gene: -
v_gene: TRBV2
CDR3aa: CASSETWTAQETQYF
CDR3nt: TGTGCCAGCAGTGAAACCTGGACAGCGCAAGAGACCCAGTACTTC

abundance: few
len: 16
j_gene: TRBJ2-5
d_gene: TRBD1
v_gene: TRBV5-1
CDR3aa: CASSLGAGGSRETQYF
CDR3nt: TGCGCCAGCAGCTTGGGGGCAGGGGGCAGTAGGGAGACCCAGTACTTC

abundance: once
len: 17
j_gene: TRBJ2-3
d_gene: TRBD2
v_gene: TRBV7-3
CDR3aa: CASSLTRGLAGDGTQYF
CDR3nt: TGTGCCAGCAGCTTAACGAGGGGACTAGCGGGGGATGGTACGCAGTATTTT

abundance: few
len: 13
j_gene: TRBJ2-7
d_gene: TRBD1
v_gene: TRBV7-3
CDR3aa: CAQQQGQDYEQYF
CDR3nt: TGTGCCCAGCAACAGGGGCAGGACTACGAGCAGTACTTC

abundance: -
len: 13
j_gene: TRBJ2-7
d_gene: TRBD1
v_gene: TRBV28
CDR3aa: CASRTGGNNEQYF
CDR3nt: TGTGCCAGCCGGACAGGGGGTAACAACGAGCAGTACTTC

abundance: -
len: 16
j_gene: TRBJ1-2
d_gene: TRBD1
v_gene: TRBV18
CDR3aa: CASSPILGGADYGYTF
CDR3nt: TGTGCCAGCTCACCGATCCTAGGGGGCGCGGACTATGGCTACACCTTC

abundance: -
len: 18
j_gene: TRBJ2-3
d_gene: TRBD2
v_gene: TRBV9
CDR3aa: CASSVSPGTSGRTDTQYF
CDR3nt: TGTGCCAGCAGCGTTTCCCCCGGGACTAGCGGGAGGACAGATACGCAGTATTTT

abundance: medium-sized
len: 15
j_gene: TRBJ2-7
d_gene: TRBD1
v_gene: TRBV5-1
CDR3aa: CASTWDRGNSYEQYF
CDR3nt: TGCGCCAGCACATGGGACAGGGGAAACTCCTACGAGCAGTACTTC

abundance: -
len: 17
j_gene: TRBJ2-4
d_gene: TRBD2
v_gene: TRBV7-2
CDR3aa: CASSYGPGGGAQNIQYF
CDR3nt: TGTGCCAGCAGCTACGGACCAGGCGGGGGGGCCCAAAACATTCAGTACTTC

abundance: few
len: 14
j_gene: TRBJ2-7
d_gene: TRBD1
v_gene: TRBV5-6
CDR3aa: CASSIGQGSYEQYF
CDR3nt: TGTGCCAGCAGCATCGGACAGGGGTCCTACGAGCAGTACTTC

abundance: medium-sized
len: 13
j_gene: TRBJ1-2
d_gene: -
v_gene: TRBV3-1/TRBV3-2
CDR3aa: CASSPPQGHGYTF
CDR3nt: TGTGCCAGCAGCCCCCCACAGGGACATGGCTACACCTTC

abundance: -
len: 15
j_gene: TRBJ2-3
d_gene: TRBD2
v_gene: TRBV19
CDR3aa: CASSMTSGRTDTQYF
CDR3nt: TGTGCCAGTAGCATGACTAGCGGGAGAACAGATACGCAGTATTTT